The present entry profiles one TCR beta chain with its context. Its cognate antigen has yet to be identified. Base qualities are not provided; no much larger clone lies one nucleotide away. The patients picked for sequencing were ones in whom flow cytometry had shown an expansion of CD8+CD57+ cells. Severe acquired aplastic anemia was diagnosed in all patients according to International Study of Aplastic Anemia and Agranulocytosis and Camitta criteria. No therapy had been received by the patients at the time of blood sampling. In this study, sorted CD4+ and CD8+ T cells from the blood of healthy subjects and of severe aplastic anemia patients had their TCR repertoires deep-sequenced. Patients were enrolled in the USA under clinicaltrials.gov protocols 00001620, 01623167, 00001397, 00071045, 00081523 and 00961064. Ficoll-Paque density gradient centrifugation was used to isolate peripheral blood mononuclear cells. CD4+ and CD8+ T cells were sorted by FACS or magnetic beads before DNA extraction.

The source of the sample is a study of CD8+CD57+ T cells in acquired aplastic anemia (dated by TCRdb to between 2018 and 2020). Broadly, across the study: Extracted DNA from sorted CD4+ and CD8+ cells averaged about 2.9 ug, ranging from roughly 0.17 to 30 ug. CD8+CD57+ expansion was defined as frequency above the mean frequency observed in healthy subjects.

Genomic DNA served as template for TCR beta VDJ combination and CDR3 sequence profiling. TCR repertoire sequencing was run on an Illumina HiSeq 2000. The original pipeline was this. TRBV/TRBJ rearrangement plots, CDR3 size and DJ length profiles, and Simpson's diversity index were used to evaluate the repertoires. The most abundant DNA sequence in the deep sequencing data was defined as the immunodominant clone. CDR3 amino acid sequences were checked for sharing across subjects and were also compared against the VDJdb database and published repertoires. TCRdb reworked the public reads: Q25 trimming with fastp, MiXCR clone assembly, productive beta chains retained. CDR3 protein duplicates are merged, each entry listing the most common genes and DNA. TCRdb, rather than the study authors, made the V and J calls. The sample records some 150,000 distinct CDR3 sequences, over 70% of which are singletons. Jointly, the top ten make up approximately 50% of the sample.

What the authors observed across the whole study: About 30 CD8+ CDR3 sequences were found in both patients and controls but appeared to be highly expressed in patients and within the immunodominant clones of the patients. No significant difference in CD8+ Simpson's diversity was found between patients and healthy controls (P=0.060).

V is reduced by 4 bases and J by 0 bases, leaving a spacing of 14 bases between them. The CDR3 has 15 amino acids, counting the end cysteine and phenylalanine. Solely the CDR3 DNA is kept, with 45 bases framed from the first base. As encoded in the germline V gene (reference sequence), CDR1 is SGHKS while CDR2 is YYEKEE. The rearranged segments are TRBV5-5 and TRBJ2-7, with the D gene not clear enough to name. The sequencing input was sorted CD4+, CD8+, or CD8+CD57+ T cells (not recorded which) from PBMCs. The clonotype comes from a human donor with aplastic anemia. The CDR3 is CASSPFIGSSYEQYF. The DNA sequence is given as TGTGCCAGCAGCCCGTTCATAGGTAGCTCCTACGAGCAGTACTTC.